This entry is about one T cell receptor (beta chain). CDR1 is DFQATT and CDR2 is SNEGSKA in the germline V gene (reference sequence). This CDR3 is built from 17 residues. Carbamazepine had induced Stevens-Johnson syndrome or toxic epidermal necrolysis in the sequenced donors. Bulk and single-cell libraries used iRepertoire multiplex PCR with TCR subtype-specific primers. For each CDR3 protein, TCRdb gives one entry from its re-call of the multiplex PCR reads, without DNA. The sample has about 10,000 distinct CDR3 sequences. This sample is drawn from a study of T cells in severe cutaneous drug reactions.

Sequencing was carried out using cells from a skin blister. This sequence joins TRBV20-1 and TRBJ2-1; TCRdb picks TRBD2, but there is no DNA to check that call. The receptor comes from a human donor with Stevens-Johnson syndrome, a severe cutaneous drug reaction. The CDR3 reads CSARDSLSSGSYNEQFF.